The rows below give T cell receptor beta chains drawn from one sample of a study of shared T cell receptors in the human thymus. The method was immunoSEQ multiplex PCR; TCRdb's version includes in-frame clones alone and lacks a portion of them. The repertoire includes roughly 660,000 clones, approximately 88% of them detected once, and roughly 0.0097% sits in the top ten. These data are also associated with another study on human thymus T cells.

Sequencing was done on a sample of thymocytes. Every receptor here comes from a boy under three years old with a congenital heart defect. CDR3s include the opening cysteine and the closing phenylalanine or tryptophan. Fields, in order: D gene, V gene, J gene, clone size, CDR3 protein, CDR3 DNA. The D gene is left open where the match is weak. Size values are once, few and many counts, or a class for expanded clones, and some rows have none.

d_gene: .
v_gene: TRBV9
j_gene: TRBJ1-4
abundance: .
CDR3aa: CASGGEGKLFF
CDR3nt: TGTGCCAGCGGAGGGGAGGGAAAACTGTTTTTT

d_gene: TRBD2
v_gene: TRBV6-1
j_gene: TRBJ2-5
abundance: .
CDR3aa: CASSEGRREERKETQYF
CDR3nt: TGTGCCAGCAGTGAAGGAAGGCGGGAGGAAAGGAAAGAGACCCAGTACTTC

d_gene: .
v_gene: TRBV21-1
j_gene: TRBJ1-5
abundance: .
CDR3aa: CASRPRGQGVDQPQHF
CDR3nt: TGTGCCAGCAGACCTCGGGGACAGGGTGTAGATCAGCCCCAGCATTTT

d_gene: .
v_gene: TRBV9
j_gene: TRBJ1-2
abundance: .
CDR3aa: CASSGWDGGDYGYTF
CDR3nt: TGTGCCAGCAGCGGATGGGACGGGGGGGACTATGGCTACACCTTC

d_gene: TRBD1
v_gene: TRBV18
j_gene: TRBJ2-6
abundance: .
CDR3aa: CASSPRTGTGANVLTF
CDR3nt: TGTGCCAGCTCACCCAGGACAGGGACTGGGGCCAACGTCCTGACTTTC

d_gene: .
v_gene: TRBV15
j_gene: TRBJ2-7
abundance: .
CDR3aa: CATSTLQGTYEQYF
CDR3nt: TGTGCCACCAGCACCTTACAGGGCACCTACGAGCAGTACTTC

d_gene: .
v_gene: TRBV19
j_gene: TRBJ2-3
abundance: .
CDR3aa: CASSIDGSAGTDTQYF
CDR3nt: TGTGCCAGTAGTATAGATGGGTCGGCGGGCACAGATACGCAGTATTTT

d_gene: .
v_gene: TRBV5-6
j_gene: TRBJ2-7
abundance: .
CDR3aa: CASSQGSSYEQYF
CDR3nt: TGTGCCAGCAGCCAGGGGAGCTCCTACGAGCAGTACTTC

d_gene: .
v_gene: TRBV6-5
j_gene: TRBJ2-7
abundance: .
CDR3aa: CASSPGLSSPYEQYF
CDR3nt: TGTGCCAGCAGTCCGGGACTCTCGTCCCCCTACGAGCAGTACTTC

d_gene: TRBD2
v_gene: TRBV12-5
j_gene: TRBJ2-7
abundance: .
CDR3aa: CASGLSRSGRGPSEQYF
CDR3nt: TGTGCTAGTGGTTTGTCTCGTAGCGGGAGGGGGCCTTCCGAGCAGTACTTC

d_gene: .
v_gene: TRBV7-2
j_gene: TRBJ2-7
abundance: .
CDR3aa: CASSSSRGEYEQYF
CDR3nt: TGTGCCAGCAGCTCCAGCAGGGGAGAGTACGAGCAGTACTTC

d_gene: .
v_gene: TRBV19
j_gene: TRBJ2-1
abundance: .
CDR3aa: CASSIDRVRASEQFF
CDR3nt: TGTGCCAGTAGTATAGACAGGGTACGAGCTAGTGAGCAGTTCTTC

d_gene: TRBD2
v_gene: TRBV30
j_gene: TRBJ2-1
abundance: .
CDR3aa: CAWRGTRGANEQFF
CDR3nt: TGTGCCTGGAGAGGGACTAGAGGGGCCAATGAGCAGTTCTTC

d_gene: .
v_gene: TRBV5-6
j_gene: TRBJ2-1
abundance: .
CDR3aa: CASSPGSKFVARDNEQFF
CDR3nt: TGTGCCAGCAGCCCGGGATCTAAGTTCGTGGCTAGGGACAATGAGCAGTTCTTC

d_gene: .
v_gene: TRBV7-9
j_gene: TRBJ2-7
abundance: .
CDR3aa: CASSFRGAEQYF
CDR3nt: TGTGCCAGCAGCTTTCGGGGGGCCGAGCAGTACTTC

d_gene: .
v_gene: TRBV2
j_gene: TRBJ2-7
abundance: .
CDR3aa: CASRGDSLATYEQYF
CDR3nt: TGTGCCAGCAGGGGGGACTCCCTTGCCACATACGAGCAGTACTTC

d_gene: .
v_gene: TRBV7-2
j_gene: TRBJ1-4
abundance: .
CDR3aa: CASSTPGHAKRGEKLFF
CDR3nt: TGTGCCAGCAGCACACCGGGACACGCTAAAAGGGGCGAAAAACTGTTTTTT

d_gene: .
v_gene: TRBV11-2
j_gene: TRBJ2-2
abundance: .
CDR3aa: CASSRIRDIKIGDTGELFF
CDR3nt: TGTGCCAGCAGCCGCATCCGGGACATAAAAATCGGGGACACCGGGGAGCTGTTTTTT

d_gene: TRBD2
v_gene: TRBV7-2
j_gene: TRBJ2-7
abundance: .
CDR3aa: CASSSGLAGGPKNEQYF
CDR3nt: TGTGCCAGCAGCTCCGGACTAGCGGGAGGGCCTAAAAACGAGCAGTACTTC

d_gene: .
v_gene: TRBV30
j_gene: TRBJ1-1
abundance: .
CDR3aa: CAWSVRAGARTEAFF
CDR3nt: TGTGCCTGGAGTGTACGAGCAGGGGCCCGGACTGAAGCTTTCTTT

d_gene: TRBD1
v_gene: TRBV6-5
j_gene: TRBJ2-7
abundance: once
CDR3aa: CASSSTGTGGYEQYF
CDR3nt: TGTGCCAGCAGTTCCACCGGGACAGGGGGCTACGAGCAGTACTTC

d_gene: TRBD1
v_gene: TRBV7-6
j_gene: TRBJ2-1
abundance: .
CDR3aa: CASSLVSQDRVSYNEQFF
CDR3nt: TGTGCCAGCAGCTTAGTAAGCCAGGACAGGGTTTCCTACAATGAGCAGTTCTTC

d_gene: TRBD2
v_gene: TRBV4-3
j_gene: TRBJ2-1
abundance: once
CDR3aa: CASSQDYGTSGSKYYNEQFF
CDR3nt: TGCGCCAGCAGCCAAGATTACGGGACTAGCGGGAGTAAGTACTACAATGAGCAGTTCTTC

d_gene: TRBD2
v_gene: TRBV10-3
j_gene: TRBJ2-1
abundance: .
CDR3aa: CAISDGPPSGRYNEQFF
CDR3nt: TGTGCCATCAGTGATGGCCCTCCTAGCGGGAGATACAATGAGCAGTTCTTC

d_gene: TRBD1
v_gene: TRBV9
j_gene: TRBJ2-3
abundance: .
CDR3aa: CASSVGQAFTDTQYF
CDR3nt: TGTGCCAGCAGCGTTGGACAGGCTTTCACAGATACGCAGTATTTT

d_gene: .
v_gene: TRBV7-2
j_gene: TRBJ2-7
abundance: .
CDR3aa: CASSDAISGVGEQYF
CDR3nt: TGTGCCAGCAGCGATGCGATTTCAGGGGTGGGCGAGCAGTACTTC

d_gene: .
v_gene: TRBV28
j_gene: TRBJ2-2
abundance: .
CDR3aa: CASSQTTGTSGELFF
CDR3nt: TGTGCCAGCAGCCAAACCACAGGGACGTCGGGGGAGCTGTTTTTT

d_gene: TRBD1
v_gene: TRBV9
j_gene: TRBJ2-1
abundance: .
CDR3aa: CASSVDANRGRLPGAYNEQFF
CDR3nt: TGTGCCAGCAGCGTAGACGCCAACAGGGGGCGTTTACCGGGAGCCTACAATGAGCAGTTCTTC

d_gene: TRBD1
v_gene: TRBV2
j_gene: TRBJ2-7
abundance: .
CDR3aa: CASRPTGKASYEQYF
CDR3nt: TGTGCCAGCAGGCCGACAGGGAAAGCTTCCTACGAGCAGTACTTC

d_gene: .
v_gene: TRBV18
j_gene: TRBJ2-4
abundance: .
CDR3aa: CASSPPQVESVKNIQYF
CDR3nt: TGTGCCAGCTCACCACCGCAGGTCGAGTCGGTCAAAAACATTCAGTACTTC

d_gene: TRBD1
v_gene: TRBV2
j_gene: TRBJ2-5
abundance: once
CDR3aa: CASSGTGFQETQYF
CDR3nt: TGTGCCAGCAGTGGGACAGGGTTCCAAGAGACCCAGTACTTC